The 6 T cell receptor beta chains listed next were all sequenced from one sample in a study of blood T cell repertoires in COVID-19 (dated by TCRdb to the early 2020s). Library preparation employed the immunoSEQ multiplex PCR assay. As stored in TCRdb, this immuneACCESS dataset retains in-frame rearrangements with V and J assigned. A fraction of the clones does not appear; measured against another copy, unresolved V genes explain less than half of the discrepancy, and the remainder lacks a known reason. This sample holds about 340,000 clones; 87% were observed only once. The ten largest make up under 6.5% of the sample. Sequencing was done on a sample of peripheral blood. The receptor source for this set is a woman aged 50 to 60 with COVID-19, enrolled during active disease.

The genes are TRBV5-1 and TRBJ2-7; TRBD2 aligns across 11 bases. The CDR3 totals 16 residues. The junction had 10 bases not matched to a gene; V was cut back by 5 bases and J by 3 bases. CDR1 and CDR2 (germline): SGHRS, YFSETQ. In nucleotides, the CDR3 is TGCGCCAGCAGTCGACCTAGCGGGAGGACGAGCTACGAGCAGTACTTC. It yields the protein CASSRPSGRTSYEQYF.

The V call is TRBV27, the J call TRBJ1-1, with a weak D call TRBD1 (5 bases). Trimming took 6 bases from V and 1 from J, leaving 12 bases between them. Germline V CDR1 and CDR2: MNHEY, SMNVEV (reference sequence). This CDR3 is built from 14 residues. CDR3 loop: CASRGGRKNTEAFF. Written as DNA, the CDR3 is TGTGCCAGCAGGGGGGGACGGAAGAACACTGAAGCTTTCTTT.

The V gene is TRBV21-1, the J gene TRBJ2-2; the listed D gene, TRBD2, was not tested against the DNA. TRBV21-1 is listed as a pseudogene. The CDR3 covers 17 residues. The CDR3: CASSVTPPFISTGELFF. CDR3 nucleotides: TGTGCCAGCAGTGTGACTCCTCCCTTCATAAGTACCGGGGAGCTGTTTTTT.

This clone was recorded only once. This rearrangement joins TRBV7-5 to TRBJ2-7; the table gives TRBD2 as D, unverified against the DNA. TRBV7-5 is a recognized pseudogene. The CDR3 spans 16 residues. The CDR3, as DNA: TGTGTCAGAAGCTTAGCTTTCGGAGGGCCTCCCTACGAGCAGTACTTC. Translated, it gives CVRSLAFGGPPYEQYF.

V gene TRBV5-5 combines with J gene TRBJ2-1; 12 nucleotides line up with TRBD2. V lost 0 bases, J lost 9 bases, and 4 bases stayed unmatched. Germline V gene lookup returns CDR1 SGHKS and CDR2 YYEKEE (reference sequence). The CDR3 runs 15 residues. The CDR3 DNA follows: TGTGCCAGCAGCTTGGTGCTAGCGGGAGGGATTGAGCAGTTCTTC. It translates to CASSLVLAGGIEQFF.

The V and J genes are TRBV14 and TRBJ2-5, with TRBD2 identical over 11 bases. The CDR3 runs 16 residues. J gave up 5 bases and V 4 bases, and 9 bases lay outside the gene matches. Germline V gene lookup returns CDR1 SGHDN and CDR2 FVKESK. CDR3 in DNA: TGTGCCAGCAGCCCCTCCACTAGCGGGAGAAGGGAGACCCAGTACTTC. This codes for CASSPSTSGRRETQYF. The whole variable domain, filled in from reference TRBV14 and TRBJ2-5, reads EAGVTQFPSHSVIEKGQTVTLRCDPISGHDNLYWYRRVMGKEIKFLLHFVKESKQDESGMPNNRFLAERTGGTYSTLKVQPAELEDSGVYFCASSPSTSGRRETQYFGPGTRLLVL.